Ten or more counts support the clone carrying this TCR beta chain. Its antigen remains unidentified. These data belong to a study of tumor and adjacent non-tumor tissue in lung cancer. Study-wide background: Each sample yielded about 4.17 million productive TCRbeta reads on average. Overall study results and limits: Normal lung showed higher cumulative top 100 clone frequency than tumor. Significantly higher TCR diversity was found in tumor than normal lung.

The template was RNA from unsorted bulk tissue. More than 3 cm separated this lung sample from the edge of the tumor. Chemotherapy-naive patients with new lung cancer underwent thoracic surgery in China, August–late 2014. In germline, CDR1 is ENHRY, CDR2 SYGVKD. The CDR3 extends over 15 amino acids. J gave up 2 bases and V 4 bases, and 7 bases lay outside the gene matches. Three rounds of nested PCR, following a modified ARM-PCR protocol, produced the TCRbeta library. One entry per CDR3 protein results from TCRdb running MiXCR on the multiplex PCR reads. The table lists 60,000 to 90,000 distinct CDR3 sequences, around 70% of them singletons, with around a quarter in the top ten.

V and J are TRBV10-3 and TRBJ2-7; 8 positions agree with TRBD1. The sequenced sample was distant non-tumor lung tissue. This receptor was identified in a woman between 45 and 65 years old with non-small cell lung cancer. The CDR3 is CAISADRTGPYEQYF. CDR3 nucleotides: TGTGCCATCAGTGCAGACCGGACAGGGCCCTACGAGCAGTACTTC.